This T cell receptor (beta chain) was found in a study of blood T cells in healthy people across ages. Germline values: CDR1 DFQATT, CDR2 SNEGSKA (reference sequence). This CDR3 spans 15 amino acids. Deletions cut 3 bases from V and 12 bases from J, with 24 bases between. A second roughly 7 to 11 cycle PCR used barcoded and J-beta primers. TCRdb reanalysed the 5' RACE reads using MiXCR and keeps one entry per CDR3 protein. The data hold 1.5 million to 2 million distinct CDR3 sequences, with about 50% observed a single time. In this sample, this clonotype turned up a few times. This clonotype was obtained from a woman aged 40 to 55 in good health. V usage is TRBV20-1 and J usage is TRBJ2-1; D gene uncertain. The sequenced material came from blood. Written as DNA, the CDR3 is TGCAGTGCTAGTTTTTTTGCGTCGGTTGGGTTTATGCAGTTCTTC. This sequence encodes CSASFFASVGFMQFF.